The 14 T cell receptor beta chains presented below share a single source sample, sequenced in a study of blood T cell repertoires in COVID-19. Only in-frame clones appear in the TCRdb table, and some are missing; sequencing was by immunoSEQ multiplex PCR. The sample records about 280,000 clones, approximately 86% being singletons. The sequenced material came from peripheral blood. The origin of the receptors is a woman in her 70s with COVID-19, enrolled during active disease.

This rearrangement joins TRBV5-4 to TRBJ2-1; 8 positions agree with TRBD2. The CDR3 covers 15 residues. V trimming: 4 bases; J trimming: 8 bases; junction bases outside the gene matches: 11. Germline V CDR1 and CDR2: SGHNT, YYREEE (reference sequence). CDR3 DNA: TGTGCCAGCAGCAACGGGGGGGGCTTTAGGGATGAGCAGTTCTTC. Translation gives CASSNGGGFRDEQFF.

J is TRBJ1-2 and V is TRBV19; possible D gene TRBD1, 5 bases. The CDR3 has 16 amino acids. Trimming shortened V by 1 base and J by 1 base, and 13 bases separated the two germline ends. Germline CDR1 LNHDA, CDR2 SQIVND (reference sequence). CDR3 in amino acids: CASSIGAGPLNYGYTF. CDR3 sequence (DNA): TGTGCCAGTAGTATAGGGGCAGGGCCCCTTAACTATGGCTACACCTTC. The full variable domain, with the rest looked up from reference TRBV19 and TRBJ1-2, is DGGITQSPKYLFRKEGQNVTLSCEQNLNHDAMYWYRQDPGQGLRLIYYSQIVNDFQKGDIAEGYSVSREKKESFPLTVTSAQKNPTAFYLCASSIGAGPLNYGYTFGSGTRLTVV.

The chain has TRBV9 and TRBJ2-5; 11 bases match TRBD2. The CDR3 runs 15 residues. Germline V gives CDR1 SGDLS, CDR2 YYNGEE. The ends lost 4 bases at V and 2 bases at J; junction bases unmatched: 4. The CDR3 spells CASSPSGGQQETQYF. The DNA of the CDR3 is TGTGCCAGCAGCCCTAGCGGGGGGCAACAAGAGACCCAGTACTTC.

This chain uses TRBV5-6 with TRBJ1-5; TRBD1 is a possible D gene (5 bases). The germline V and J ends were trimmed by 2 bases and 0 bases, with 12 bases remaining between them. The V gene's germline CDR1 is SGHDT and CDR2 YYEEEE. There are 16 residues in the CDR3. CDR3 in amino acids: CASSLSGRYSNQPQHF. CDR3 bases: TGTGCCAGCAGCTTATCAGGGCGGTATAGCAATCAGCCCCAGCATTTT.

J is TRBJ1-1 and V is TRBV2, with 8 nucleotides matching TRBD1. CDR1 SNHLY and CDR2 FYNNEI come from the germline V gene. J gave up 5 bases and V 5 bases, and 16 bases lay outside the gene matches. This CDR3 is 17 amino acids long. The CDR3 sequence is CASSNQFLTGGVTEAFF. CDR3 nucleotide sequence: TGTGCCAGCAGTAACCAGTTTTTAACAGGGGGGGTAACTGAAGCTTTCTTT.

The V and J genes are TRBV25-1 and TRBJ2-1, with a tentative D call TRBD1 (6 bases). CDR1 MGHDK and CDR2 SYGVNS come from the germline V gene. V was clipped by 4 bases and J by 3 bases, with 7 bases between them. This CDR3 is built from 13 residues. CDR3 protein: CASSGGHYNEQFF. CDR3 nucleotides: TGTGCCAGCAGTGGGGGGCACTACAATGAGCAGTTCTTC.

The chain links TRBV29-1 to TRBJ1-2; 7 bases are shared with TRBD1. Germline lookup yields CDR1 SQVTM and CDR2 ANQGSEA. This CDR3 region has 12 residues. V gave up 8 bases and J gave up 8 bases; unmatched junction bases: 11. CDR3 nucleotides: TGCAGCCTCCGGGAAAAAGGGGGCGGCTACACCTTC. Amino acids: CSLREKGGGYTF.

The CDR3 DNA is TGTGCCAGCAGCCAAAAAACAGGGCCCCAAAGTTGGGATGAAAAACTGTTTTTT. This codes for CASSQKTGPQSWDEKLFF. J is TRBJ1-4 and V is TRBV4-2; the D gene is possibly TRBD1 (6 bases). CDR1 and CDR2 (germline): LGHNA, YNFKEQ. The CDR3 has 18 amino acids. V was trimmed by 2 bases and J by 6 bases, leaving 22 bases between them.

V usage is TRBV12-3 or TRBV12-4 and J usage is TRBJ1-2; D perhaps matches TRBD1 (5 bases). V lost 6 bases to trimming and J lost 3 bases, with 11 bases between them. CDR3 length: 13 residues. The CDR3: CASSRREDYGYTF. Written as DNA, the CDR3 is TGTGCCAGCAGCCGCAGGGAGGACTATGGCTACACCTTC.

This clone showed up just a few times. V gene TRBV28 combines with J gene TRBJ2-7, with D hard to call. The V gene's germline CDR1 is MDHEN and CDR2 SYDVKM. Trimming took off 5 bases at V and 2 bases at J, with 4 bases between the two ends. CDR3 length: 11 amino acids. The chain's CDR3 is CASSPAYEQYF. The CDR3, as DNA: TGTGCCAGCAGTCCAGCCTACGAGCAGTACTTC.

The rearrangement uses TRBV18 and TRBJ2-7; TRBD1 is a possible D gene (6 bases). Germline V gives CDR1 KGHSH, CDR2 LQKENI. The CDR3 has 13 residues. Trimming shortened V by 2 bases and J by 6 bases, and 11 bases separated the two germline ends. The CDR3 protein is CASSPGQPTEQYF. CDR3 sequence (DNA): TGTGCCAGCTCACCAGGACAGCCCACCGAGCAGTACTTC.

The genes are TRBV2 and TRBJ2-5; D possibly corresponds to TRBD2 (7 bases). The CDR3 has 12 amino acids. The germline CDR1 and CDR2 sequences are SNHLY and FYNNEI. Trimming took off 7 bases at V and 13 bases at J, with 19 bases between the two ends. The DNA for the CDR3 is TGTGCCAGCAAGGGAGGGGGGCCCAAGGTGTACTTC. Protein product: CASKGGGPKVYF. The full variable domain, in which reference TRBV2 and TRBJ2-5 provide the parts outside the CDR3, is EPEVTQTPSHQVTQMGQEVILRCVPISNHLYFYWYRQILGQKVEFLVSFYNNEISEKSEIFDDQFSVERPDGSNFTLKIRSTKLEDSAMYFCASKGGGPKVYFGPGTRLLVL.

The chain has TRBV7-2 and TRBJ1-1; 11 bases are a match to TRBD1. The CDR3 has 15 residues. Germline trimming cut 4 bases from V and 7 bases from J; bases unmatched to any gene: 8. In germline, CDR1 is SGHTA, CDR2 FQGNSA. CDR3 sequence reads: CASSSRWGQGVEAFF. The CDR3 DNA follows: TGTGCCAGCAGCTCACGATGGGGACAGGGGGTTGAAGCTTTCTTT. The full variable domain, its missing parts supplied by reference TRBV7-2 and TRBJ1-1, is GAGVSQSPSNKVTEKGKDVELRCDPISGHTALYWYRQSLGQGLEFLIYFQGNSAPDKSGLPSDRFSAERTGGSVSTLTIQRTQQEDSAVYLCASSSRWGQGVEAFFGQGTRLTVV.

A single count supports this clone. This chain uses TRBV7-2 with TRBJ2-5; D not certain. V lost 1 base to trimming and J lost 2 bases, with 8 bases between them. CDR1 SGHTA and CDR2 FQGNSA come from the germline V gene. CDR3 size: 14 residues. DNA of the CDR3: TGTGCCAGCAGCTTAGGGTCTAGACAAGAGACCCAGTACTTC. As protein: CASSLGSRQETQYF.